Presented here are 26 T cell receptor beta chains from one specimen sequenced in a study of T cells after yellow fever vaccination. Each CDR3 protein gets one entry after TCRdb re-called the 5' RACE reads with MiXCR. The sample has 200,000 to 300,000 distinct CDR3 sequences, approximately 3.5% seen once. Source: PBMCs, taken 15 days after the yellow fever booster vaccination. The receptors shown here come from a man in his late teens or twenties who received the YFV17D yellow fever vaccine.

This clonotype occurred many times. This chain uses TRBV18 with TRBJ2-5; 9 bases agree with TRBD2. With 3 bases clipped from V and 2 bases from J, the junction kept 4 bases outside the gene matches. The CDR3 runs 15 residues. The germline V gene encodes CDR1 KGHSH and CDR2 LQKENI. The CDR3 DNA reads as TGTGCCAGCTCACCCTCTAGCGGGATGCAAGAGACCCAGTACTTC. Its protein product is CASSPSSGMQETQYF.

This clonotype was observed many times. V and J are TRBV10-3 and TRBJ2-6; D is unresolved. Germline V gives CDR1 ENHRY, CDR2 SYGVKD. The CDR3 is 15 amino acids. Between the trimmed V and J ends, which lost 0 bases and 0 bases, there was a span of 3 bases. CDR3 bases: TGTGCCATCAGTGAGTCTGGCTCTGGGGCCAACGTCCTGACTTTC. It specifies CAISESGSGANVLTF.

Ten or more counts support this clonotype. J is TRBJ2-7 and V is TRBV28; 7 nucleotides agree with TRBD1. The CDR3 loop spans 15 amino acids. Germline V gene data show CDR1 as MDHEN and CDR2 as SYDVKM. The trim removed 6 bases at V and 5 bases at J, leaving 13 bases unmatched. CDR3 sequence (DNA): TGTGCCAGCAGCGCGCCTGCGACAGGGAGCCACGAGCAGTACGTC. Translating gives CASSAPATGSHEQYV.

This clonotype was counted at least ten times. The chain carries TRBV7-2 and TRBJ2-1, with 7 nucleotides matching TRBD2. Germline CDR1 and CDR2: SGHTA and FQGNSA. Trimming at V came to 5 bases and at J to 9 bases, leaving 13 bases not matched to a gene. The CDR3 extends over 15 amino acids. CDR3 sequence (DNA): TGTGCCAGCAGCCACCTGAGGGTGGGGGAGGGTGAGCAGTTCTTC. This gives the protein CASSHLRVGEGEQFF.

In this sample, this clonotype turned up many times. The rearrangement uses TRBV7-9 and TRBJ1-5; weak D call: TRBD1 (5 bases). The V gene's germline CDR1 is SEHNR and CDR2 FQNEAQ (reference sequence). Trimming cost V 5 bases and J 7 bases, with 21 bases left between them. This CDR3 spans 16 amino acids. CDR3 sequence reads: CASSPPEWQGNQPQHF. The CDR3 region has the DNA TGTGCCAGCAGCCCCCCCGAATGGCAGGGAAACCAGCCCCAGCATTTT.

This clonotype was seen many times. The chain uses TRBV20-1 and TRBJ1-5; 7 bases match TRBD1. The length of the CDR3 is 15 residues. The germline V gene encodes CDR1 DFQATT and CDR2 SNEGSKA (reference sequence). J gave up 4 bases and V 5 bases, and 11 bases lay outside the gene matches. The CDR3 sequence: CSAQQGSSSNQPQHF. CDR3 nucleotides: TGCAGTGCTCAACAGGGGAGCTCTTCAAATCAGCCCCAGCATTTT.

In this sample, this clonotype turned up many times. The CDR3 coding sequence is TGTGCCAGCTCGCTAATGCCGGGGAATACTGAAGCTTTCTTT. It is translated as CASSLMPGNTEAFF. The V gene is TRBV27, the J gene TRBJ1-1; D is ambiguous. V was shortened by 8 bases and J by 5 bases, with 18 bases between the two germline ends. Germline CDR1 and CDR2: MNHEY and SMNVEV (reference sequence). The CDR3 totals 14 residues.

This clonotype was seen at least ten times. V usage is TRBV5-4 and J usage is TRBJ2-5; TRBD2 matches at 14 bases. The CDR3 is 15 amino acids. Germline V CDR1 and CDR2: SGHNT, YYREEE (reference sequence). J gave up 3 bases and V 7 bases, and 5 bases lay outside the gene matches. CDR3 nucleotide sequence: TGTGCCAGCGCGGAGGGACTAGCGGGGGAAGAGACCCAGTACTTC. This sequence encodes CASAEGLAGEETQYF.

There are many counts of this clonotype. The chain links TRBV20-1 to TRBJ1-5, with 8 positions matching TRBD1. Germline V lookup: CDR1 DFQATT, CDR2 SNEGSKA (reference sequence). The CDR3 runs to 15 residues. Losses at the gene ends were 5 bases for V and 0 bases for J; bases not matched to a gene: 6. DNA of the CDR3: TGCAGTGCTTATATCAGGGGGCTTAGCAATCAGCCCCAGCATTTT. Protein product: CSAYIRGLSNQPQHF.

This clonotype showed up many times. The genes are TRBV7-2 and TRBJ2-7; 7 bases map to TRBD1. The CDR3 spans 13 residues. The germline CDR1 and CDR2 sequences are SGHTA and FQGNSA. V lost 3 bases to trimming and J lost 2 bases; unmatched junction nucleotides: 1. The CDR3 region is CASSFDRAYEQYV. For the CDR3, the DNA is TGTGCCAGCAGCTTCGACAGGGCCTACGAGCAGTACGTC.

This clonotype appeared many times. This sequence joins TRBV4-1 and TRBJ2-2, with a possible D match to TRBD1 (6 bases). The CDR3 loop spans 15 amino acids. Germline loops: CDR1 MGHRA, CDR2 YSYEKL. Trimming took off 4 bases at V and 3 bases at J, with 12 bases between the two ends. The CDR3 loop is CASSLTGTYTGELFF. As DNA, the CDR3 is TGCGCCAGCAGCCTTACAGGGACGTACACCGGGGAGCTGTTTTTT.

This clonotype was counted ten times or more. The DNA for the CDR3 is TGTGCCAGCAGTTCTCAGAGGGGCACTGAAGCTTTCTTT. As protein: CASSSQRGTEAFF. The chain employs TRBV12-3 or TRBV12-4 and TRBJ1-1, with D possibly being TRBD1 (5 bases). Trimming removed 4 bases at V and 4 bases at J, with 10 bases between. The CDR3 consists of 13 residues.

At least ten counts were recorded for this clonotype. The chain links TRBV5-6 to TRBJ2-1, with D uncertain. The CDR3 loop spans 15 amino acids. V lost 4 bases and J lost 3, with 14 bases in between. Germline values: CDR1 SGHDT, CDR2 YYEEEE. The DNA for the CDR3 is TGTGCCAGCAGCCCCCAAAGACGGAGCTACAATGAGCAGTTCTTC. This encodes CASSPQRRSYNEQFF.

This clonotype was detected ten times or more. This rearrangement joins TRBV7-2 to TRBJ1-1, with no clear D. Germline V lookup: CDR1 SGHTA, CDR2 FQGNSA. V lost 2 bases and J 8 bases, leaving 9 bases between the germline ends. The CDR3 runs to 12 residues. CDR3 sequence (DNA): TGTGCCAGCAGCTTACTTAAGGCGGAAGCTTTCTTT. Amino acids: CASSLLKAEAFF.

This clonotype was counted at least ten times. The chain recombines TRBV24-1 with TRBJ2-3; no definite D call. In germline, CDR1 is KGHDR, CDR2 SFDVKD. The ends were cut back, 2 bases at V and 6 bases at J, with 2 bases in the middle. CDR3 length: 11 residues. The CDR3 reads CATSDYDTQYF. CDR3 sequence (DNA): TGTGCCACCAGTGATTACGATACGCAGTATTTT.

This clonotype has ten or more counts. The genes are TRBV20-1 and TRBJ2-5; 7 bases agree with TRBD2. Germline V gene lookup returns CDR1 DFQATT and CDR2 SNEGSKA (reference sequence). The CDR3 covers 12 residues. CDR3 DNA: TGCGCTGGGGGAGGGTACCAAGAGACCCAGTACTTC. Its translation is CAGGGYQETQYF.

About this clonotype: This clone may be a read error of a much larger clone one base away. This chain joins TRBV4-2 and TRBJ2-3, with D maybe TRBD2 (6 bases). This CDR3 is 15 amino acids long. Per the germline V gene, CDR1 is LGHNA and CDR2 is YNFKEQ. CDR3 nucleotides: TGTGACAGCAGCCATACCCGGACTACCACAGATACGCAGTATTTT. It codes for CDSSHTRTTTDTQYF.

This clonotype appeared many times. The chain has TRBV6-2 or TRBV6-3 and TRBJ2-1; D is uncertain. V lost 4 bases and J lost 4, with 11 bases in between. The CDR3 has 14 amino acids. Germline V lookup: CDR1 MNHEY, CDR2 SVGEGT. The chain's CDR3 is CASSWAAEYNEQFF. The CDR3 DNA reads as TGTGCCAGCAGTTGGGCAGCCGAATACAATGAGCAGTTCTTC.

Ten or more counts support this clonotype. CDR3 loop: CASSLTRNTDTQYF. CDR3 DNA: TGTGCCAGCAGCTTAACTAGAAACACAGATACGCAGTATTTT. This sequence joins TRBV7-2 and TRBJ2-3, with D maybe TRBD2 (5 bases). CDR1 and CDR2 (germline): SGHTA, FQGNSA. Trimming removed 2 bases from V and 2 bases from J, with 8 bases in between. The CDR3 runs to 14 residues.

The sample holds many counts of this clonotype. The gene calls are TRBV7-3 and TRBJ2-1; 7 nucleotides agree with TRBD1. The CDR3 runs to 17 residues. Germline V lookup: CDR1 SGHTA, CDR2 FQGTGA. V gave up 4 bases and J gave up 7 bases; unmatched junction bases: 16. CDR3 in DNA: TGTGCCAGCAGCTATCGGGCGACAGGGTGGCGTGGAAATGAGCAGTTCTTC. It codes for CASSYRATGWRGNEQFF.

DNA of the CDR3: TGTGCCAGCAGCTTCCGACTAGCGGGGCTATCTAGCTCCTACAATGAGCAGTTCTTC. It yields the protein CASSFRLAGLSSSYNEQFF. The V gene is TRBV5-5, the J gene TRBJ2-1; the match to TRBD2 covers 11 bases. V shed 2 bases, J shed 0 bases, and the junction held 10 bases outside the gene matches. This CDR3 has 19 residues. CDR1 and CDR2 from the germline V gene are SGHKS and YYEKEE (reference sequence).

This clonotype has a count of ten or more. The chain employs TRBV11-2 and TRBJ1-1, with D unresolved. This CDR3 comprises 13 residues. Germline lookup yields CDR1 SGHAT and CDR2 FQNNGV. Trimming cost V 0 bases and J 4 bases, with 6 bases left between them. The CDR3 coding sequence is TGTGCCAGCAGCTTAGATAGGGCCACTGAAGCTTTCTTT. It codes for CASSLDRATEAFF.

This clonotype has ten or more counts. The V call is TRBV4-3, the J call TRBJ2-3, with 8 bases identical to TRBD2. There are 17 residues in the CDR3. Germline assignment: CDR1 LGHNA and CDR2 YSLEER. With V trimmed by 0 bases and J by 4 bases, 9 bases remained unmatched. The DNA of the CDR3 is TGCGCCAGCAGCCAAGATTCACCGGGGGGGCCCTCAGATACGCAGTATTTT. Protein sequence: CASSQDSPGGPSDTQYF.

The table lists this clonotype with many counts. The genes are TRBV12-3 or TRBV12-4 and TRBJ2-1, with 11 bases aligning to TRBD2. V was clipped by 7 bases and J by 6 bases; unmatched bases: 8. The CDR3 runs to 15 residues. The CDR3 sequence: CASKPTSGVVNEQFF. The CDR3 DNA reads as TGTGCCAGCAAACCGACTAGCGGGGTGGTCAATGAGCAGTTCTTC.

This clonotype has at least ten counts. The chain recombines TRBV29-1 with TRBJ1-1, with a tentative D call TRBD1 (5 bases). From germline, CDR1 is SQVTM and CDR2 ANQGSEA. V lost 3 bases, J lost 1 base, and 12 bases lay in between. The CDR3 sequence is 14 residues long. CDR3 bases: TGCAGCGTTGATACGACAGAGGGGAACACTGAAGCTTTCTTT. This encodes CSVDTTEGNTEAFF. Filled out from reference TRBV29-1 and TRBJ1-1, the complete variable domain reads SAVISQKPSRDICQRGTSLTIQCQVDSQVTMMFWYRQQPGQSLTLIATANQGSEATYESGFVIDKFPISRPNLTFSTLTVSNMSPEDSSIYLCSVDTTEGNTEAFFGQGTRLTVV.

This clonotype occurred many times. The chain joins TRBV12-3 or TRBV12-4 to TRBJ2-1, with TRBD2 matching over 14 bases. The CDR3 runs 14 residues. The J segment lost 6 bases and the V segment lost 10 bases, leaving 5 bases of the junction unmatched. The CDR3 DNA is TGTGCCACCCAGACTAGCGGGGGGGGCAATGAGCAGTTCTTC. Protein sequence: CATQTSGGGNEQFF.